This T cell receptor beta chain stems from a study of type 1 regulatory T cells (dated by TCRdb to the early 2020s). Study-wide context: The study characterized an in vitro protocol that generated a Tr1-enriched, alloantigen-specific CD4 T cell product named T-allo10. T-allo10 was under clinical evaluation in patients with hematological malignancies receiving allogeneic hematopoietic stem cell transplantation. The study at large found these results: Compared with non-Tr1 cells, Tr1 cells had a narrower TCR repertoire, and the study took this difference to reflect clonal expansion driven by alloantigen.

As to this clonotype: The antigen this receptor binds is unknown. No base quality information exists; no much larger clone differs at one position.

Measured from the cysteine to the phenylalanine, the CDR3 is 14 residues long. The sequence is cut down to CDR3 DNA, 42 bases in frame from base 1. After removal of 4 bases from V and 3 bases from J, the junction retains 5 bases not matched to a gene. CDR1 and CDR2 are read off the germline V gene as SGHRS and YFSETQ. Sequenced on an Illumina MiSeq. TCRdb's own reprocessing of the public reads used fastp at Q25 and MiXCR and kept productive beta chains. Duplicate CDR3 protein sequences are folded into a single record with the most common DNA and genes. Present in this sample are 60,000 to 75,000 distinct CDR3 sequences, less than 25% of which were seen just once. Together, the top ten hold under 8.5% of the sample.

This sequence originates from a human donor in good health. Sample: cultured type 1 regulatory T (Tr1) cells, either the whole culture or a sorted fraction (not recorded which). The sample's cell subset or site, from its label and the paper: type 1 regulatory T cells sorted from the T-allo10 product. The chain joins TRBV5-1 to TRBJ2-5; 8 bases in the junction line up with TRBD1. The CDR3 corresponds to CASSLGQAKETQYF. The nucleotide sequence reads TGCGCCAGCAGCCTGGGACAGGCTAAAGAGACCCAGTACTTC.